Shown below are 11 T cell receptor beta chains from a single sample sequenced in a study of neurological immune-mediated disorders. TCRdb ran MiXCR on the 5' RACE reads and lists one entry per CDR3 protein. The table includes about 41,000 distinct CDR3 sequences, approximately 15% detected once. Source material: CD4+ T cells from blood. The receptors come from a woman between 55 and 75 years old with HTLV-1-associated myelopathy (HAM/TSP).

This clonotype was found many times. The rearrangement links TRBV10-3 to TRBJ1-2; TRBD1 agrees at 7 bases. V shed 2 bases, J shed 7 bases, and the junction held 7 bases outside the gene matches. This CDR3 has 14 amino acids. Germline V gene data show CDR1 as ENHRY and CDR2 as SYGVKD. This chain's CDR3 is CAISENPGGSGYTF. In DNA, the CDR3 is TGTGCCATCAGTGAGAATCCAGGGGGAAGTGGCTACACCTTC.

Ten or more counts support this clonotype. The chain carries TRBV20-1 and TRBJ2-3; maybe TRBD2 (6 bases). The CDR3 loop spans 16 amino acids. The V gene lost 7 bases and the J gene lost 8 bases, with 28 bases spanning the gap. Germline V lookup: CDR1 DFQATT, CDR2 SNEGSKA (reference sequence). For the CDR3, the DNA is TGCAGTGTTAGCCGGAGGGACTCCCCCTTACCGGGTACGCAGTATTTT. Translated: CSVSRRDSPLPGTQYF.

The V and J genes are TRBV3-1 and TRBJ2-7; the D gene is possibly TRBD1 (6 bases). The CDR3 consists of 12 residues. V dropped 4 bases and J dropped 4 bases, with 8 bases sitting between them. CDR1 LGHDT and CDR2 YNNKEL come from the germline V gene (reference sequence). CDR3 residues: CASSPQGYEQYF. CDR3 sequence (DNA): TGTGCCAGCAGCCCACAGGGTTACGAGCAGTACTTC.

This clonotype was picked up many times. The V call is TRBV5-1, the J call TRBJ2-1, with TRBD2 matching over 7 bases. This CDR3 contains 15 residues. Germline lookup yields CDR1 SGHRS and CDR2 YFSETQ. After removal of 4 bases from V and 2 bases from J, the junction contained 6 bases not matched to a gene. CDR3 in DNA: TGCGCCAGCAGCGCGGGACTATTCCCCTACAATGAGCAGTTCTTC. Encoded protein: CASSAGLFPYNEQFF.

This clonotype was counted ten times or more. The rearrangement joins TRBV29-1 to TRBJ1-1, with TRBD1 identical over 10 bases. In germline, CDR1 is SQVTM, CDR2 ANQGSEA. V was pared by 6 bases and J by 0 bases, with 7 bases of the junction left unmatched. The CDR3 extends over 15 amino acids. CDR3 nucleotide sequence: TGCAGCGTGGAGAGACAGGGGGCTTTGAACACTGAAGCTTTCTTT. It codes for CSVERQGALNTEAFF.

This clonotype came up many times. The CDR3 DNA is TGTGCCAGCAGCAAATCGGAGGGGGGGGATGAGCAGTTCTTC. Its protein is CASSKSEGGDEQFF. J is TRBJ2-1 and V is TRBV21-1; TRBD1, as called in the table, went unchecked against the DNA. TRBV21-1 is an annotated pseudogene. The CDR3 consists of 14 residues.

This clonotype has a count of ten or more. This chain joins TRBV19 and TRBJ2-7; weak D call: TRBD2 (5 bases). With 8 bases removed from V and 5 bases from J, the gap between germline ends came to 19 bases. The CDR3 is 14 residues long. Looked up from germline, CDR1 is LNHDA and CDR2 is SQIVND (reference sequence). CDR3 amino acids: CASGESPGSNEQYF. The DNA of the CDR3 is TGTGCCAGTGGTGAATCCCCGGGATCCAACGAGCAGTACTTC. Supplemented by reference TRBV19 and TRBJ2-7, the full variable domain reads DGGITQSPKYLFRKEGQNVTLSCEQNLNHDAMYWYRQDPGQGLRLIYYSQIVNDFQKGDIAEGYSVSREKKESFPLTVTSAQKNPTAFYLCASGESPGSNEQYFGPGTRLTVT.

This clonotype was detected many times. The chain is built from TRBV7-9 and TRBJ2-3; D call uncertain. The CDR3 is made up of 17 amino acids. V gave up 1 base and J gave up 6 bases, with 20 bases separating them. The germline gives CDR1 SEHNR, CDR2 FQNEAQ (reference sequence). DNA for the CDR3: TGTGCCAGCAGCTTAGTGTTTAGGGCTAGACAACCCGATACGCAGTATTTT. It yields the protein CASSLVFRARQPDTQYF.

This clonotype has ten or more counts. The chain has TRBV5-1 and TRBJ2-5; 12 bases map to TRBD2. This CDR3 has 17 residues. Trimming took 2 bases from V and 7 from J; bases not matched to a gene: 12. Germline CDR1 is SGHRS and CDR2 is YFSETQ. The CDR3 DNA sequence: TGCGCCAGCAGCTTCGGACTAGCGGGGACCCGGCCACGGACCCAGTACTTC. This gives the protein CASSFGLAGTRPRTQYF.

There are many counts of this clonotype. The rearrangement links TRBV20-1 to TRBJ1-1; D is unclear. CDR3 length: 12 amino acids. Between the trimmed V and J ends, which lost 3 bases and 4 bases, there was a span of 9 bases. CDR1 and CDR2 (germline): DFQATT, SNEGSKA (reference sequence). In nucleotides, the CDR3 is TGCAGTGCTAGGGCGGTTTCCACTGAAGCTTTCTTT. Translating gives CSARAVSTEAFF.

This clonotype was counted many times. An end of the junction does not agree with germline; a read error may underlie this. The V and J genes are TRBV7-7 and TRBJ1-1; D may be TRBD1 (6 bases). Looked up from germline, CDR1 is SSHAT and CDR2 is FNYEAQ (reference sequence). The CDR3 consists of 13 residues. The CDR3 here is CASSLAQGTEAFF. CDR3 DNA sequence: TGTGCTAGCAGCTTAGCGCAGGGGACTGAAGCTTTCTTT.